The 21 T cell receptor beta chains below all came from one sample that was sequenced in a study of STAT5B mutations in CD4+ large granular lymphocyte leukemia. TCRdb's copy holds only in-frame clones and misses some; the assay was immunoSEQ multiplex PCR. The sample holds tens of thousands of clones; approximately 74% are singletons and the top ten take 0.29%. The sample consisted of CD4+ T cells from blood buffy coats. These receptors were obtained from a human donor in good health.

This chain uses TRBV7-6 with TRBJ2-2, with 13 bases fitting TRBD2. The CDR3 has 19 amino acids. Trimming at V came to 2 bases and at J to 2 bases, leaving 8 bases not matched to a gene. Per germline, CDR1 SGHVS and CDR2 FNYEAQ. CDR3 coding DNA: TGTGCCAGCAGCTTACAACTAGCGGGGGGGCCGGTAAACACCGGGGAGCTGTTTTTT. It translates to CASSLQLAGGPVNTGELFF. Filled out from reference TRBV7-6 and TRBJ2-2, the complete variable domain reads GAGVSQSPRYKVTKRGQDVALRCDPISGHVSLYWYRQALGQGPEFLTYFNYEAQQDKSGLPNDRFSAERPEGSISTLTIQRTEQRDSAMYRCASSLQLAGGPVNTGELFFGEGSRLTVL.

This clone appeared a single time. Here the CDR3 DNA reads TGCGCCAGCAGCCTGGGACTAGCGGGAGCTCGTCAAGAGACCCAGTACTTC. This codes for CASSLGLAGARQETQYF. V and J are TRBV5-1 and TRBJ2-5; 14 bases agree with TRBD2. The V segment lost 4 bases and the J segment 2 bases; nucleotides outside the gene matches: 7. CDR3 size: 17 residues. Germline-derived CDR1 and CDR2 are SGHRS and YFSETQ.

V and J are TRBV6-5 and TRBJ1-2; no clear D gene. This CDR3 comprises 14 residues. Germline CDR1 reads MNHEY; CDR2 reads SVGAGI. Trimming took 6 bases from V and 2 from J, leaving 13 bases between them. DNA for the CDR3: TGTGCCAGCAGCCGACCCAATCGGAACTATGGCTACACCTTC. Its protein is CASSRPNRNYGYTF.

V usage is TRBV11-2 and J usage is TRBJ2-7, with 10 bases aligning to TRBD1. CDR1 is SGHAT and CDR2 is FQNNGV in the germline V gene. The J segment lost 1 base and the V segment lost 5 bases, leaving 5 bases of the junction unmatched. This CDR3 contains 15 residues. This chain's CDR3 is CASSPRQGASYEQYF. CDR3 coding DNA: TGTGCCAGCAGCCCCAGACAGGGGGCGTCCTACGAGCAGTACTTC.

The CDR3 is CASSLMGYDEQYF. DNA for the CDR3: TGTGCCAGCAGCTTAATGGGCTACGACGAGCAGTACTTC. The chain couples TRBV11-2 to TRBJ2-7, with D uncertain. The V gene's germline CDR1 is SGHAT and CDR2 FQNNGV. V lost 2 bases and J lost 5, with 10 bases in between. CDR3 size: 13 residues.

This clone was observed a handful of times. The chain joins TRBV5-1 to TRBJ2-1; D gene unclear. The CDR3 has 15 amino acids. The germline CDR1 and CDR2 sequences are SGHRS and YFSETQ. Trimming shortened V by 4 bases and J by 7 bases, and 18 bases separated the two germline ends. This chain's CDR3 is CASSPITTLGNEQFF. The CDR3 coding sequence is TGCGCCAGCAGCCCTATAACGACCCTAGGGAATGAGCAGTTCTTC.

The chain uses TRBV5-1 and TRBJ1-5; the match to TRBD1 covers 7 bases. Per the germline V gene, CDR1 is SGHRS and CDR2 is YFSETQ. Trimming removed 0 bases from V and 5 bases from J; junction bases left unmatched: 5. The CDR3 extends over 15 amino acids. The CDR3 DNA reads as TGCGCCAGCAGCTTGGACGGGACAGTCGATCAGCCCCAGCATTTT. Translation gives CASSLDGTVDQPQHF.

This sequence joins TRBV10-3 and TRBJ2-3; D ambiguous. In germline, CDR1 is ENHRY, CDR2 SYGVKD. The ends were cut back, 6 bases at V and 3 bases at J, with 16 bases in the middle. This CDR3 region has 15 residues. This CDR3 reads CAISPHPFLTDTQYF. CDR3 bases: TGTGCCATCAGCCCCCACCCGTTCTTGACAGATACGCAGTATTTT.

For the CDR3, the DNA is TGTGCTAGTGGTTATCAGCGGGAGGGGACGGAGACCCAGTACTTC. Its translation is CASGYQREGTETQYF. This chain joins TRBV12-5 and TRBJ2-5; 10 bases fit TRBD2. V lost 4 bases, J lost 5 bases, and 7 bases stayed unmatched. Germline V gene lookup returns CDR1 LGHNT and CDR2 FRNRAP. The CDR3 has 15 residues.

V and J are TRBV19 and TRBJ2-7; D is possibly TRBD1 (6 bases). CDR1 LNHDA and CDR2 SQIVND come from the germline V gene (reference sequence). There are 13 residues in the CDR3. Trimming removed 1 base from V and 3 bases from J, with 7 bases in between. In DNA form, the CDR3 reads TGTGCCAGTAGTATAGGAGGGGGCTACGAGCAGTACTTC. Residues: CASSIGGGYEQYF.

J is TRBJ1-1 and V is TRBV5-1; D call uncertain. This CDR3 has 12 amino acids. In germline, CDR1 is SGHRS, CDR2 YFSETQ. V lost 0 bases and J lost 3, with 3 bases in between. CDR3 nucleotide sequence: TGCGCCAGCAGCTTGGGGGACACTGAAGCTTTCTTT. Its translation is CASSLGDTEAFF.

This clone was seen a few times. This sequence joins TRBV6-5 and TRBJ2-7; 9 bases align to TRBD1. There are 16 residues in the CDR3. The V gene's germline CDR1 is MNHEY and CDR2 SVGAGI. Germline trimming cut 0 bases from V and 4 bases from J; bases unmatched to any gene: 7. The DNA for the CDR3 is TGTGCCAGCAGTTACTCGTCCGGGACAGGGACTTACGAGCAGTACTTC. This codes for CASSYSSGTGTYEQYF.

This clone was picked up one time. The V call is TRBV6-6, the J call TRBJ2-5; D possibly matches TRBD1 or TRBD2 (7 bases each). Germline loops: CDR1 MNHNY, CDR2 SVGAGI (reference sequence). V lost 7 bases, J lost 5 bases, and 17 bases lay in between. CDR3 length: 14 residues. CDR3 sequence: CASTKPQGGETQYF. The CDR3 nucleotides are TGTGCCAGCACCAAACCCCAGGGGGGGGAGACCCAGTACTTC.

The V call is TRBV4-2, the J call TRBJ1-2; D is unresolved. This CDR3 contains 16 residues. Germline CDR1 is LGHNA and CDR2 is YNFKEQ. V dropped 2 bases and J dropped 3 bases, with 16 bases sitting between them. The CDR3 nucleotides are TGTGCCAGCAGCCAACAACCAGGAGTACTCGACTATGGCTACACCTTC. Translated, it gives CASSQQPGVLDYGYTF.

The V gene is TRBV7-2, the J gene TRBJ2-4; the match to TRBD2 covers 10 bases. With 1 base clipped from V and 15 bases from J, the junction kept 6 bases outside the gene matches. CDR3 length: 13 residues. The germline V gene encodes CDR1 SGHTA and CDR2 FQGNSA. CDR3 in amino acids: CASSLGVAGGWYF. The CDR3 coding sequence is TGTGCCAGCAGCTTAGGAGTAGCGGGGGGATGGTACTTC.

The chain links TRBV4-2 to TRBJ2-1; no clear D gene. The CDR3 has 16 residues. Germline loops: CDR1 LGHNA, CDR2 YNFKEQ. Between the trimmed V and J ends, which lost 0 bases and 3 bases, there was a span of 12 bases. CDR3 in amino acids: CASSQDLADDYNEQFF. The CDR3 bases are TGTGCCAGCAGCCAAGACTTGGCGGACGACTACAATGAGCAGTTCTTC.

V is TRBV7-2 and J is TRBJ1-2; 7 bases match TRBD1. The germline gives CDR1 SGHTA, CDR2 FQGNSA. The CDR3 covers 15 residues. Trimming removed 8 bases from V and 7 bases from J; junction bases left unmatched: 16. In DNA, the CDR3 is TGTGCCAGCGCCTTTGATACCGAAGGACAGGCTGGCTACACCTTC. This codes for CASAFDTEGQAGYTF. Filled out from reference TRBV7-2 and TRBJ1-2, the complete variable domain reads GAGVSQSPSNKVTEKGKDVELRCDPISGHTALYWYRQSLGQGLEFLIYFQGNSAPDKSGLPSDRFSAERTGGSVSTLTIQRTQQEDSAVYLCASAFDTEGQAGYTFGSGTRLTVV.

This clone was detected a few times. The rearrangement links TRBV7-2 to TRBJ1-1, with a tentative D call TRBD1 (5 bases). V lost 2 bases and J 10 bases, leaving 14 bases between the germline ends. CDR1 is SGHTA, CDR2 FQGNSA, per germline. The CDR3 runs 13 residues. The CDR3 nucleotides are TGTGCCAGCAGCTTATGGCAGGGAGTGGGAGCTTTCTTT. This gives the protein CASSLWQGVGAFF. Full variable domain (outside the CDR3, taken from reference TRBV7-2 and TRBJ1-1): GAGVSQSPSNKVTEKGKDVELRCDPISGHTALYWYRQSLGQGLEFLIYFQGNSAPDKSGLPSDRFSAERTGGSVSTLTIQRTQQEDSAVYLCASSLWQGVGAFFGQGTRLTVV.

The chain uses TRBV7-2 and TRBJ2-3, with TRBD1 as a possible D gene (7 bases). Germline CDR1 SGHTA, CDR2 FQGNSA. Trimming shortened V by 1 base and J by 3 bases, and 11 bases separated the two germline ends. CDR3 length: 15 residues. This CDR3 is CASSLGGDSTDTQYF. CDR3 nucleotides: TGTGCCAGCAGCTTAGGGGGGGACAGTACAGATACGCAGTATTTT.

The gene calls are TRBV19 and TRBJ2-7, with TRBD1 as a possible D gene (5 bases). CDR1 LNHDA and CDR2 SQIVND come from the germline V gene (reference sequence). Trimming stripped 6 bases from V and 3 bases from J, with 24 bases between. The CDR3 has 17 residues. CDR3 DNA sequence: TGTGCCAGTAGCCGAACCCCCAAACCCGGACACAACTACGAGCAGTACTTC. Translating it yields CASSRTPKPGHNYEQYF.

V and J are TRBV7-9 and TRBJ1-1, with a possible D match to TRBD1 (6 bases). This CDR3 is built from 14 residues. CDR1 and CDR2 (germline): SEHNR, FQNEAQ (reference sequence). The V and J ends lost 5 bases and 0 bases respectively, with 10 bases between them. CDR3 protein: CASSTRGLNTEAFF. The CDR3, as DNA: TGTGCCAGCAGCACCAGGGGTCTGAACACTGAAGCTTTCTTT. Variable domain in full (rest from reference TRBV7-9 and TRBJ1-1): DTGVSQNPRHKITKRGQNVTFRCDPISEHNRLYWYRQTLGQGPEFLTYFQNEAQLEKSRLLSDRFSAERPKGSFSTLEIQRTEQGDSAMYLCASSTRGLNTEAFFGQGTRLTVV.